In its sample, the clone carrying this TCR beta chain was seen a few times. The data were taken from a study of OX40 agonist ivuxolimab in advanced cancers. For the study at large: Cohort: around 83% men, mean age 60, aged roughly 23 to 90.

Profiling relied on immunoSEQ multiplex PCR, and the TCRdb table lists in-frame clones only, not all of them. The sample holds 55,000 to 75,000 clones; around 80% are singletons and the top ten take 1%. The CDR3 has 15 residues. The germline CDR1 and CDR2 sequences are SGHTA and FQGNSA. Between the trimmed V and J ends, which lost 1 base and 2 bases, there was a span of 12 bases. The sequences come from CD4+ or CD8+ T cells sorted from blood, collected in a trial of the OX40 agonist ivuxolimab. The chain carries TRBV7-2 and TRBJ2-7; D unclear. This TCR was recovered from an adult with an advanced solid tumor such as melanoma, head and neck, liver or kidney cancer. Here the CDR3 DNA reads TGTGCCAGCAGCTTAGGTGCAGGTAGGACCTACGAGCAGTACTTC. It yields the protein CASSLGAGRTYEQYF.